There are many counts of the clone carrying this TCR beta chain. CDR1 and CDR2 (germline): DFQATT, SNEGSKA (reference sequence). CDR3 length: 12 residues. This record comes from a study of spatial heterogeneity in lung cancer. Noted time point: sample taken at primary tumor resection. TCRdb re-analysed the 5' RACE reads in MiXCR, keeping a single row per CDR3 protein. The sample lists some 40,000 distinct CDR3 sequences; around 5% were seen once. The J gene is TRBJ2-7, the V gene TRBV20-1, with a tentative D call TRBD2 (6 bases). The specimen was PBMCs, collected at surgery. The sequence derives from a female donor with early-stage non-small cell lung cancer. CDR3 sequence reads: CTGGVGDYEQYF. Written as DNA, the CDR3 is TGCACCGGGGGTGTTGGGGACTACGAGCAGTACTTC.